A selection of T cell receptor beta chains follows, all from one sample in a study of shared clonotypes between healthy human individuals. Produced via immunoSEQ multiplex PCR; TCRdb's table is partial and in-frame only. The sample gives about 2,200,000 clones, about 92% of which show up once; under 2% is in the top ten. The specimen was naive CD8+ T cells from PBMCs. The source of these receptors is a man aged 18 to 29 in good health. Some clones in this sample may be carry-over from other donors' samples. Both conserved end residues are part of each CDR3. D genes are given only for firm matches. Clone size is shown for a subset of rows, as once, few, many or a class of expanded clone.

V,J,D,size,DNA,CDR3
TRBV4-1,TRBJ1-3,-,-,TGCGCCAGCAGCCCACAATATCTTGAGGGGTCTGGAAACACCATATATTTT,CASSPQYLEGSGNTIYF
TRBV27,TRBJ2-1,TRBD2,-,TGTGCCAGCAAGTGGACTAGCGGGAGTGATGAGCAGTTCTTC,CASKWTSGSDEQFF
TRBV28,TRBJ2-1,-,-,TGTGCCAGCAAGCCCCGACCCACGGGGTACAATGAGCAGTTCTTC,CASKPRPTGYNEQFF
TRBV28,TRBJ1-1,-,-,TGTGCCAGCAGTTTATGGCCCACTGAAGCTTTCTTT,CASSLWPTEAFF
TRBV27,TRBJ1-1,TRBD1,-,TGTGCCAGCAGCTGGACAGGGTCCCACACTGAAGCTTTCTTT,CASSWTGSHTEAFF
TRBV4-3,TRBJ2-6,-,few,TGCGCCAGCAGCCAAGGTGTTGCTGGGGCCAACGTCCTGACTTTC,CASSQGVAGANVLTF
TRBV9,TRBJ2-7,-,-,TGTGCCAGCAGCGCCGACGGGTACTCCTACGAGCAGTACTTC,CASSADGYSYEQYF
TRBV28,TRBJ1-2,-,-,TGTGCCAGCAGTTCCCCGTCGGGAGCTAACTATGGCTACACCTTC,CASSSPSGANYGYTF
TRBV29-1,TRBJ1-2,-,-,TGCAGCGCCCCCGCGACTAACTATGGCTACACCTTC,CSAPATNYGYTF
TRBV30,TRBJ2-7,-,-,TGTGCCTGGAGTGCCGGGACAACGAGCTCCTACGAGCAGTACTTC,CAWSAGTTSSYEQYF
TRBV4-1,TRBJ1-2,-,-,TGCGCCAGCAGCCAAGGGGGAACTCCGTTCGGCTACACCTTC,CASSQGGTPFGYTF
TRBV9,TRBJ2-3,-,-,TGTGCCAGCAGCGTAAGGGACTCGACCCTACTCACAGATACGCAGTATTTT,CASSVRDSTLLTDTQYF
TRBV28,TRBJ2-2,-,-,TGTGCCAGCACGGGAGTGGGCGGGGAGCTGTTTTTT,CASTGVGGELFF
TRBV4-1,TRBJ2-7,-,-,TGCGCCAGCAGCCGCCATGGGGGAACCTACGAGCAGTACTTC,CASSRHGGTYEQYF
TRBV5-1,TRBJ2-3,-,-,TGCGCCAGCTGGGCCAGACCCGCTAGCACAGATACGCAGTATTTT,CASWARPASTDTQYF
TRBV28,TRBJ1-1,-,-,TGTGCCAGCAGTTTACGGAGACAGAACACTGAAGCTTTCTTT,CASSLRRQNTEAFF
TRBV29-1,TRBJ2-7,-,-,TGCAGCGTTGAAGATCGCCAGGGTACGGACGAGCAGTACTTC,CSVEDRQGTDEQYF
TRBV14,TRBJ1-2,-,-,TGTGCCAGCAGCCAATCCGGGGGCGATGGCTACACCTTC,CASSQSGGDGYTF
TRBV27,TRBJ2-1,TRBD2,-,TGTGCCAGCAGTTTAGGTCTAGCGGGAGTATATGAGCAGTTCTTC,CASSLGLAGVYEQFF